A selection of T cell receptor beta chains follows, all from one sample in a study of OX40 agonist ivuxolimab in advanced cancers. Some clones are missing from TCRdb's copy, which holds only in-frame ones; the method was immunoSEQ multiplex PCR. In the table there are tens of thousands of clones, approximately 91% of which are singletons. The sequenced sample was CD4+ or CD8+ T cells sorted from blood, obtained in a trial of the OX40 agonist ivuxolimab. The receptors were sampled from an adult with an advanced solid tumor such as melanoma, head and neck, liver or kidney cancer. Each CDR3 is given with its conserved first and last residue. D genes are given only for firm matches. Only some rows state a clone size, as once, few, many or a class for expanded clones.

>13|TRBJ1-1|NA|NA|TRBV11-3
CASSLSGGAEAFF
TGTGCCAGCAGCTTAAGTGGAGGGGCTGAAGCTTTCTTT
>14|TRBJ2-7|TRBD1|NA|TRBV6-6
CASSYAQGAYEQYF
TGTGCCAGCAGTTACGCTCAGGGGGCCTACGAGCAGTACTTC
>14|TRBJ1-2|NA|NA|TRBV6-4
CASTRRAGNYGYTF
TGTGCCAGCACCCGACGGGCAGGGAACTATGGCTACACCTTC
>15|TRBJ2-1|NA|NA|TRBV21-1
CASSKDKYLANEQFF
TGTGCCAGCAGCAAAGACAAATATCTCGCCAATGAGCAGTTCTTC
>18|TRBJ2-5|TRBD1|NA|TRBV5-4
CASSLQPGQGYQMKTQYF
TGTGCCAGCAGCTTACAACCGGGACAGGGTTACCAAATGAAGACCCAGTACTTC
>14|TRBJ1-2|TRBD1|NA|TRBV19
CASSTGQVTSGYTF
TGTGCCAGTAGTACGGGACAGGTTACATCTGGCTACACCTTC
>16|TRBJ2-5|NA|NA|TRBV5-1
CASSLEGGGSRETQYF
TGCGCCAGCAGCTTGGAAGGTGGGGGCAGTAGGGAGACCCAGTACTTC
>13|TRBJ1-5|NA|NA|TRBV11-1
CASSLERDQPQHF
TGTGCCAGCAGCTTAGAGAGAGATCAGCCCCAGCATTTT
>14|TRBJ2-3|NA|NA|TRBV5-1
CASSLGESTDTQYF
TGCGCCAGCAGCTTGGGTGAGTCCACAGATACGCAGTATTTT
>12|TRBJ2-7|NA|NA|TRBV6-6
CASGPRVGEQYF
TGTGCCAGCGGGCCCCGAGTAGGGGAGCAGTACTTC
>17|TRBJ1-1|TRBD1|NA|TRBV5-1
CASSPGTGVFVNTEAFF
TGCGCCAGCAGCCCGGGGACAGGGGTATTCGTGAACACTGAAGCTTTCTTT
>15|TRBJ2-1|NA|NA|TRBV7-2
CASSPGAERYNEQFF
TGTGCCAGCAGCCCAGGGGCGGAACGCTACAATGAGCAGTTCTTC
>14|TRBJ1-6|TRBD1|NA|TRBV11-2
CASSFRDSGSPLHF
TGTGCCAGCAGCTTCCGGGACAGCGGTTCACCCCTCCACTTT
>15|TRBJ2-3|NA|NA|TRBV5-4
CASSRDLGSTDTQYF
TGTGCCAGCAGCCGGGACTTAGGTTCCACAGATACGCAGTATTTT
>15|TRBJ1-4|NA|NA|TRBV15
CATSRDGGANEKLFF
TGTGCCACCAGCAGAGATGGGGGGGCTAATGAAAAACTGTTTTTT
>15|TRBJ1-2|NA|NA|TRBV27
CASGLAGRNNYGYTF
TGTGCCAGCGGTCTGGCAGGGCGAAATAACTATGGCTACACCTTC
>13|TRBJ1-5|NA|NA|TRBV7-9
CASSLSGNQPQHF
TGTGCCAGCAGCCTCTCCGGGAATCAGCCCCAGCATTTT
>11|TRBJ2-2|NA|NA|TRBV6-1
CASSEHGELFF
TGTGCCAGCAGTGAGCACGGGGAGCTGTTTTTT
>11|TRBJ1-1|NA|NA|TRBV10-2
CASTQNTEAFF
TGCGCCAGCACCCAAAACACTGAAGCTTTCTTT
>14|TRBJ1-2|NA|once|TRBV4-3
CASSPTGFLYGYTF
TGCGCCAGCAGCCCAACAGGGTTCCTCTATGGCTACACCTTC
>14|TRBJ1-5|NA|NA|TRBV7-3
CASSLTGGNQPQHF
TGTGCCAGCAGCTTAACGGGGGGCAATCAGCCCCAGCATTTT
>15|TRBJ1-5|TRBD1|NA|TRBV7-2
CASSPPGQWNQPQHF
TGTGCCAGCAGCCCCCCGGGACAGTGGAATCAGCCCCAGCATTTT
>15|TRBJ2-3|TRBD2|NA|TRBV5-8
CASSFGDGRPDTQYF
TGTGCCAGCAGCTTTGGTGACGGGAGGCCAGATACGCAGTATTTT
>15|TRBJ1-1|NA|NA|TRBV4-2
CASSQDHSRVTEAFF
TGTGCCAGCAGCCAAGATCACAGTAGGGTCACTGAAGCTTTCTTT
>15|TRBJ2-5|NA|once|TRBV7-2
CASSLVAKAGETQYF
TGTGCCAGCAGCTTAGTGGCAAAGGCCGGGGAGACCCAGTACTTC
>15|TRBJ2-7|NA|NA|TRBV5-8
CASSLVSRELYEQYF
TGTGCCAGCAGCTTGGTCTCCAGGGAACTCTACGAGCAGTACTTC
>18|TRBJ1-3|TRBD1|once|TRBV19
CASISPGQGGDAGNTIYF
TGTGCCAGTATCTCACCCGGCCAGGGGGGTGACGCTGGAAACACCATATATTTT
>12|TRBJ2-7|NA|few|TRBV7-9
CASSSNGVEQYF
TGTGCCAGCAGCTCGAACGGGGTGGAGCAGTACTTC
>17|TRBJ2-6|NA|NA|TRBV27
CASHGHRQISGANVLTF
TGTGCCAGCCACGGCCACAGGCAAATCTCTGGGGCCAACGTCCTGACTTTC